These T cell receptor beta chains were read from a single sample in a study of Ad26.COV2.S vaccination and SARS-CoV-2 variants. Repertoires were generated with immunoSEQ multiplex PCR, while TCRdb's copy carries only in-frame clones and drops some. The sample has 330,000 or so clones; 85% to 90% are singletons. The material was peripheral blood, obtained in a trial of Ad26.COV2.S vaccine versus placebo. Receptor source: a person between 18 and 59 years old who received the Ad26.COV2.S COVID-19 vaccine or a placebo. Each CDR3 is given with its conserved first and last residue. D genes are given only for firm matches. The size entry is marked missing in some rows and otherwise reads once, few, many or a size class.

d_gene: NA; j_gene: TRBJ1-2; v_gene: TRBV7-9; abundance: NA; CDR3nt: TGTGCCAGCAGCTTAGGAGGCTCGGGACGCTATGGCTACACCTTC; CDR3aa: CASSLGGSGRYGYTF
d_gene: NA; j_gene: TRBJ2-1; v_gene: TRBV19; abundance: NA; CDR3nt: TGTGCCAGTAGTATGGTGGAGAACTCCTACAATGAGCAGTTCTTC; CDR3aa: CASSMVENSYNEQFF
d_gene: TRBD2; j_gene: TRBJ2-3; v_gene: TRBV11-3; abundance: NA; CDR3nt: TGTGCCAGCAGCTTAGGCGGAGGCGGGGGGGCCGGAGCAGATACGCAGTATTTT; CDR3aa: CASSLGGGGGAGADTQYF
d_gene: NA; j_gene: TRBJ2-1; v_gene: TRBV28; abundance: NA; CDR3nt: TGTGCCAGCAGTACTAAGAATGAGCAGTTCTTC; CDR3aa: CASSTKNEQFF
d_gene: NA; j_gene: TRBJ1-1; v_gene: TRBV7-6; abundance: NA; CDR3nt: TGTGCCAGCAGCACAACCGGACAGTTGAACACTGAAGCTTTCTTT; CDR3aa: CASSTTGQLNTEAFF
d_gene: NA; j_gene: TRBJ1-2; v_gene: TRBV6-4; abundance: NA; CDR3nt: TGTGCCAGCAGTGACTCGAACAAAGAGGGGGACTACACCTTC; CDR3aa: CASSDSNKEGDYTF
d_gene: NA; j_gene: TRBJ1-6; v_gene: TRBV6-2/TRBV6-3; abundance: once; CDR3nt: TGTGCCAGCAGTCGAGCAGGGACCTCCTATAATTCACCCCTCCACTTT; CDR3aa: CASSRAGTSYNSPLHF
d_gene: NA; j_gene: TRBJ1-1; v_gene: TRBV7-9; abundance: NA; CDR3nt: TGTGCCAGCAGCTTCGGTGGGGGCAACACTGAAGCTTTCTTT; CDR3aa: CASSFGGGNTEAFF
d_gene: NA; j_gene: TRBJ1-1; v_gene: TRBV19; abundance: NA; CDR3nt: TGTGCCAGTAGGTGGAACACTGAAGCTTTCTTT; CDR3aa: CASRWNTEAFF
d_gene: NA; j_gene: TRBJ1-1; v_gene: TRBV3-1/TRBV3-2; abundance: NA; CDR3nt: TGTGCCAGCAGCCAAGCCCGCAGGACTGAAGCTTTCTTT; CDR3aa: CASSQARRTEAFF
d_gene: TRBD1; j_gene: TRBJ1-4; v_gene: TRBV6-1; abundance: NA; CDR3nt: TGTGCCAGCAGTGAAGGTTTTACAGGGGTAGGCGAAAAACTGTTTTTT; CDR3aa: CASSEGFTGVGEKLFF
d_gene: NA; j_gene: TRBJ1-3; v_gene: TRBV7-9; abundance: few; CDR3nt: TGTGCCAGCAGCTTAGGCGAGATTAGCTCTGGAAACACCATATATTTT; CDR3aa: CASSLGEISSGNTIYF
d_gene: TRBD1; j_gene: TRBJ2-3; v_gene: TRBV7-2; abundance: NA; CDR3nt: TGTGCCAGCAGCTTTCCCCTGACAGGGGAAGGAGCAGATACGCAGTATTTT; CDR3aa: CASSFPLTGEGADTQYF
d_gene: NA; j_gene: TRBJ1-6; v_gene: TRBV11-2; abundance: NA; CDR3nt: TGTGCCAGCAGCTTAGGGCGGAGCTCCTATAATTCACCCCTCCACTTT; CDR3aa: CASSLGRSSYNSPLHF
d_gene: NA; j_gene: TRBJ2-5; v_gene: TRBV9; abundance: NA; CDR3nt: TGTGCCAGCAGTCCCGCCGGGGAGAAGACCCAGTACTTC; CDR3aa: CASSPAGEKTQYF
d_gene: TRBD1; j_gene: TRBJ2-3; v_gene: TRBV15; abundance: NA; CDR3nt: TGTGCCACCAGCAGAATCAGACAGGGTCAGGATACGCAGTATTTT; CDR3aa: CATSRIRQGQDTQYF
d_gene: TRBD2; j_gene: TRBJ2-1; v_gene: TRBV5-1; abundance: once; CDR3nt: TGCGCCAGCAGCCCCCATAGCGGGGAGAATGAGCAGTTCTTC; CDR3aa: CASSPHSGENEQFF
d_gene: NA; j_gene: TRBJ1-1; v_gene: TRBV9; abundance: NA; CDR3nt: TGTGCCAGCAGCTTTGGGGGGCTGACTAGTGAAGCTTTCTTT; CDR3aa: CASSFGGLTSEAFF
d_gene: NA; j_gene: TRBJ2-2; v_gene: TRBV9; abundance: NA; CDR3nt: TGTGCCAGCAGCGTAGTACCCCTAGCAGGCCCCGGGGAGCTGTTTTTT; CDR3aa: CASSVVPLAGPGELFF
d_gene: NA; j_gene: TRBJ2-7; v_gene: TRBV10-3; abundance: once; CDR3nt: TGTGCCATCAGCGCGGGACAGATCTACGAGCAGTACTTC; CDR3aa: CAISAGQIYEQYF
d_gene: TRBD1; j_gene: TRBJ1-3; v_gene: TRBV7-9; abundance: NA; CDR3nt: TGTGCCAGCAGGACAGGGGCGGGAAACACCATATATTTT; CDR3aa: CASRTGAGNTIYF
d_gene: NA; j_gene: TRBJ1-1; v_gene: TRBV3-1/TRBV3-2; abundance: NA; CDR3nt: TGTGCCAGCAGCCAAGATATCGCAGGGGCGGTGCGGACTGAAGCTTTCTTT; CDR3aa: CASSQDIAGAVRTEAFF
d_gene: NA; j_gene: TRBJ1-5; v_gene: TRBV10-3; abundance: NA; CDR3nt: TGTGCCACCCGGACAGACCCCACAGATTGGCCGCCGAATCAGCCCCAGCATTTT; CDR3aa: CATRTDPTDWPPNQPQHF
d_gene: NA; j_gene: TRBJ2-4; v_gene: TRBV6-2/TRBV6-3; abundance: NA; CDR3nt: TGTGCCAGCAGCTTGAGCGGTTTAGGCATTCAGTACTTC; CDR3aa: CASSLSGLGIQYF
d_gene: NA; j_gene: TRBJ2-2; v_gene: TRBV27; abundance: NA; CDR3nt: TGTGCCAGCAGTAAACAGGTCACCCGGGAGCTGTTTTTT; CDR3aa: CASSKQVTRELFF
d_gene: NA; j_gene: TRBJ2-3; v_gene: TRBV28; abundance: NA; CDR3nt: TGTGCCAGCAGTTTCCCCCCAGAATTCGAGGATAGCACAGATACGCAGTATTTT; CDR3aa: CASSFPPEFEDSTDTQYF
d_gene: NA; j_gene: TRBJ1-6; v_gene: TRBV6-5; abundance: few; CDR3nt: TGTGCCAGCAGTTACTCAGGGGGTACCTCACCCCTCCACTTT; CDR3aa: CASSYSGGTSPLHF
d_gene: TRBD2; j_gene: TRBJ2-7; v_gene: TRBV3-1/TRBV3-2; abundance: many; CDR3nt: TGTGCCAGCAGCCCAAGAGATAGCGGGGGACTCCCGCCCGAGCAGTACTTC; CDR3aa: CASSPRDSGGLPPEQYF
d_gene: TRBD1; j_gene: TRBJ1-5; v_gene: TRBV2; abundance: NA; CDR3nt: TGTGCCAGCTCAGTTCCTCCCGAGGGGACAGGGGCGGATCAGCCCCAGCATTTT; CDR3aa: CASSVPPEGTGADQPQHF
d_gene: NA; j_gene: TRBJ1-1; v_gene: TRBV27; abundance: NA; CDR3nt: TGTGCCAGCAGTGCTTCGATGAACACTGAAGCTTTCTTT; CDR3aa: CASSASMNTEAFF